This entry is about one T cell receptor (beta chain). Antigen: not known. Repertoires were generated with immunoSEQ multiplex PCR, while TCRdb's copy carries only in-frame clones and drops some. The table records roughly 77,000 clones, about 88% of them present only once. This record comes from a study of T cells in localized non-small cell lung cancer. Broader study findings: There were a median around 57 of the top 100 tumor clones appearing in adjacent lung.

Sequences were derived from peripheral blood, sampled before any cancer treatment. The sequence was collected from a woman aged 35 to 69 with stage I squamous cell lung carcinoma.

The CDR3: CASSLWPGGYEQYF. In DNA, the CDR3 is TGTGCCAGCAGCTTATGGCCAGGGGGATACGAGCAGTACTTC. V usage is TRBV7-3 and J usage is TRBJ2-7; TRBD1 agrees at 7 bases. The CDR3 is made up of 14 amino acids. The germline CDR1 and CDR2 sequences are SGHTA and FQGTGA. V trimming: 2 bases; J trimming: 4 bases; junction bases outside the gene matches: 5.